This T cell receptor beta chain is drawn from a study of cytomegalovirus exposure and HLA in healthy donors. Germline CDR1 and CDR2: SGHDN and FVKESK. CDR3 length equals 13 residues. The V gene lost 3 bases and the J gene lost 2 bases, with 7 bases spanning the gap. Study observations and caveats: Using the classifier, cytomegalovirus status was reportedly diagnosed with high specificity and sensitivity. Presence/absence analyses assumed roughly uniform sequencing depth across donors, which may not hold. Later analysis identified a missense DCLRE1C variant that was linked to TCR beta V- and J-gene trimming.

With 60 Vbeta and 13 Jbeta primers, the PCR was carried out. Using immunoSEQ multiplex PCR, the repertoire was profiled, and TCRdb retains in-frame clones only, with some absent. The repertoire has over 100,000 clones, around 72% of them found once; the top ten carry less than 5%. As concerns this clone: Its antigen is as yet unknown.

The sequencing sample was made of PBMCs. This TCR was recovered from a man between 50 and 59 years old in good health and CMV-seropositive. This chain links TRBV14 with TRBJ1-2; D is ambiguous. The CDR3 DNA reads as TGTGCCAGCAGCCAGAGCCAAAACTATGGCTACACCTTC. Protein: CASSQSQNYGYTF.